Listed below are T cell receptor beta chains from one sample, sequenced in a study of cytomegalovirus exposure and HLA in healthy donors. TCRdb's copy holds only in-frame clones and misses some; the assay was immunoSEQ multiplex PCR. Among fewer than 200,000 clones listed, 76% were seen once. Sequenced input: PBMCs. Receptors were obtained from a female donor in good health and CMV-seronegative. CDR3s include the opening cysteine and the closing phenylalanine or tryptophan. Fields, in order: CDR3 protein, clone size, J gene, V gene. A row's size may be missing; if present it is once, few, many or a size class.

CDR3 protein: CASSGRTGGAGELFF
clone size: NA
J gene: TRBJ2-2
V gene: TRBV2

CDR3 protein: CASSYRSGGYEQYF
clone size: NA
J gene: TRBJ2-7
V gene: TRBV6-5

CDR3 protein: CASSRTSGTSYNEQFF
clone size: NA
J gene: TRBJ2-1
V gene: TRBV5-6

CDR3 protein: CASSFGREEGRLKETQYF
clone size: NA
J gene: TRBJ2-5
V gene: TRBV28

CDR3 protein: CASSVEGQGNTGELFF
clone size: NA
J gene: TRBJ2-2
V gene: TRBV9

CDR3 protein: CASSQEGGEAFF
clone size: few
J gene: TRBJ1-1
V gene: TRBV4-1

CDR3 protein: CASNTLPGQTNSPLHF
clone size: NA
J gene: TRBJ1-6
V gene: TRBV4-3

CDR3 protein: CASSTNRYEQYF
clone size: NA
J gene: NA
V gene: TRBV10-2

CDR3 protein: CASSPGGGLEQFF
clone size: NA
J gene: TRBJ2-1
V gene: TRBV7-9

CDR3 protein: CASSSTSQGRGEIQYF
clone size: NA
J gene: TRBJ2-5
V gene: TRBV5-1

CDR3 protein: CASSPLRNSPLHF
clone size: NA
J gene: TRBJ1-6
V gene: TRBV28

CDR3 protein: CATGGDSRGYGYTF
clone size: NA
J gene: TRBJ1-2
V gene: TRBV19

CDR3 protein: CVRSLESGIRTDTQYF
clone size: NA
J gene: TRBJ2-3
V gene: TRBV7-5

CDR3 protein: CASSYMQGHTEAFF
clone size: NA
J gene: TRBJ1-1
V gene: TRBV6-5

CDR3 protein: CASSQDRRGEVGYTF
clone size: few
J gene: TRBJ1-2
V gene: TRBV14

CDR3 protein: CASSYTGRETQYF
clone size: once
J gene: TRBJ2-5
V gene: TRBV7-8

CDR3 protein: CASSRGQGRNEQFF
clone size: NA
J gene: TRBJ2-1
V gene: TRBV6-5

CDR3 protein: CASSRGAGFVYEQYF
clone size: NA
J gene: TRBJ2-7
V gene: TRBV11-1

CDR3 protein: CASSQSTGTETQYF
clone size: NA
J gene: TRBJ2-5
V gene: TRBV4-2

CDR3 protein: CASSRGSYNSPLHF
clone size: NA
J gene: TRBJ1-6
V gene: TRBV6-5

CDR3 protein: CASSLRIRRDRCPGELFF
clone size: NA
J gene: TRBJ2-2
V gene: TRBV21-1

CDR3 protein: CASSLGTGNYYGYTF
clone size: NA
J gene: TRBJ1-2
V gene: TRBV7-6

CDR3 protein: CASSYSKGGDGNTIYF
clone size: NA
J gene: TRBJ1-3
V gene: TRBV6-5

CDR3 protein: CASSPQAGTSYEQYF
clone size: few
J gene: TRBJ2-7
V gene: TRBV19

CDR3 protein: CASSLGRGSAGANVLTF
clone size: NA
J gene: TRBJ2-6
V gene: TRBV7-2

CDR3 protein: CASSERGARGEQYF
clone size: NA
J gene: TRBJ2-7
V gene: TRBV6-1

CDR3 protein: CASRGTSKNIQYF
clone size: NA
J gene: TRBJ2-4
V gene: TRBV6-5

CDR3 protein: CASRAGTISYEQYF
clone size: NA
J gene: TRBJ2-7
V gene: TRBV5-1

CDR3 protein: CASSSGLAGTGELFF
clone size: NA
J gene: TRBJ2-2
V gene: TRBV5-4

CDR3 protein: CASSLTGWNEQFF
clone size: NA
J gene: TRBJ2-1
V gene: TRBV7-8

CDR3 protein: CASSLAHTGSSGNTIYF
clone size: NA
J gene: TRBJ1-3
V gene: TRBV7-2

CDR3 protein: CASRPTGTGGGKTQYF
clone size: few
J gene: TRBJ2-5
V gene: TRBV5-4

CDR3 protein: CASSYSIGGNYGYTF
clone size: NA
J gene: TRBJ1-2
V gene: TRBV6-5

CDR3 protein: CASSPERGQETQYF
clone size: few
J gene: TRBJ2-5
V gene: TRBV11-2

CDR3 protein: CASSMTGDTVDEQYF
clone size: NA
J gene: TRBJ2-7
V gene: TRBV5-1

CDR3 protein: CASSQEAGGVYEQYF
clone size: NA
J gene: TRBJ2-7
V gene: TRBV4-2

CDR3 protein: CSVEGASGIDETQYF
clone size: NA
J gene: TRBJ2-5
V gene: TRBV29-1

CDR3 protein: CASSRNLRGGAYEQYF
clone size: NA
J gene: TRBJ2-7
V gene: TRBV7-2